The T cell receptor beta chain described here comes from a study of spatial heterogeneity in lung cancer. Study information: There were 72 donors, all of them untreated patients with early-stage non-small cell lung cancer. Where available, sequencing covered follow-up PBMC samples, taken at a median of around 2 years after resection.

Described time point: blood at routine non-recurrence follow-up after resection. No cells were sorted before sequencing. The whole RNA sequenced was extracted from tumor, nontumor lung or frozen PBMC. This clonotype was observed at least ten times. TCRdb re-derived calls from the 5' RACE reads in MiXCR, one entry per CDR3 protein. The sample contains more than 95,000 distinct CDR3 sequences, 9% to 15% of which appear only once. The CDR3 contains 18 residues. J gave up 4 bases and V 1 base, and 9 bases lay outside the gene matches. Per the germline V gene, CDR1 is LGHNA and CDR2 is YSLEER. The TCR was taken from a male donor with early-stage non-small cell lung cancer. Sample: PBMCs, taken at follow-up. V and J are TRBV4-3 and TRBJ2-1; 11 bases match TRBD2. The CDR3 loop is CASSQGLAVAGGYNEQFF. CDR3 nucleotide sequence: TGCGCCAGCAGCCAAGGCCTTGCGGTAGCGGGGGGGTACAATGAGCAGTTCTTC.